The subject of this entry is one T cell receptor beta chain. Antigen specificity is unknown. The DNA is omitted, as the CDR3 cannot be located on it reliably, and the CDR3 follows TCRdb's listing. The CDR3 is 16 amino acids in total, end residues counted. CDR1 is MDHEN, CDR2 SYDVKM, per germline. Time point specified: newly diagnosed GD, antithyroid drugs for less than 3 months. PBMCs provided the RNA from which the TCR library was made. Tubes containing EDTA received 8.5 to 9 milliliters of drawn peripheral blood. The authors built TCR beta libraries using iRepertoire HTBI primers and Arm-PCR of CDR3 regions. TCRdb re-derived calls from the multiplex PCR reads in MiXCR, one entry per CDR3 protein. Found here are 560,000 or so distinct CDR3 sequences, around 15% of them singletons; the top ten hold more than 10%. The source of the sample is a study of regulatory T cells in long-lasting Graves disease.

General study points: Newly diagnosed disease favored TRBV20-1 and TRBJ2-1 over persistent disease.

The data also belong to a second study, concerning T cells in Graves' hyperthyroidism and ophthalmopathy. That source notes: Exclusion of a patient resulted from uncontrolled infection, other autoimmune disease, pregnancy or lactation. With the HTBI primer set, the TCR CDR3 went through a first round of RT-PCR.

This TCR came from a man younger than 35 with Graves disease. This specimen was peripheral blood mononuclear cells (PBMCs), taken at new diagnosis, from a patient treated with antithyroid drugs. This rearrangement joins TRBV28 to TRBJ1-1; the table's TRBD1 call for D was not verified on the DNA. The CDR3 loop is CASSLWWGAGNTEAFF.